This T cell receptor (beta chain) was identified during a study of cytomegalovirus exposure and HLA in healthy donors. The V gene lost 0 bases and the J gene lost 3 bases, with 9 bases spanning the gap. This CDR3 spans 14 amino acids. The germline V gene encodes CDR1 SGHRS and CDR2 YFSETQ. The PCR used 60 Vbeta and 13 Jbeta primers. This table comes from immunoSEQ multiplex PCR, and its TCRdb copy is limited to in-frame clones, with some not included. Of some 150,000 clones listed, roughly 85% are singletons. Material: PBMCs. The J gene is TRBJ1-1, the V gene TRBV5-1; D unclear. This clonotype originated in a male donor in good health and CMV-seronegative. The CDR3 sequence: CASSLVAGDTEAFF. The CDR3 bases are TGCGCCAGCAGCTTGGTTGCAGGTGACACTGAAGCTTTCTTT.